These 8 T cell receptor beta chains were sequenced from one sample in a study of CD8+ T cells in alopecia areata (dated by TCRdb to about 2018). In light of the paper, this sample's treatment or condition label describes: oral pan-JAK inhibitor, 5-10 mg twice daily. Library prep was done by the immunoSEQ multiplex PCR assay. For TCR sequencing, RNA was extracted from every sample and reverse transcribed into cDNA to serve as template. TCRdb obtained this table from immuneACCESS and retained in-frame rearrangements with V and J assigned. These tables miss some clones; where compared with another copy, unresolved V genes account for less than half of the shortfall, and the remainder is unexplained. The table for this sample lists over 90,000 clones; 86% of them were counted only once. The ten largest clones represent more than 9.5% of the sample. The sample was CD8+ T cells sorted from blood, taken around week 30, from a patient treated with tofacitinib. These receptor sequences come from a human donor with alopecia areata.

CDR3 in amino acids: CASSQAGVPHEQYF. For the CDR3, the DNA is TGTGCCAGCAGCCAAGCAGGGGTTCCCCACGAGCAGTACTTC. The chain joins TRBV14 to TRBJ2-7; tentative D call: TRBD1 (6 bases). Trimming shortened V by 1 base and J by 5 bases, and 12 bases separated the two germline ends. The CDR3 length is 14 residues. The germline CDR1 and CDR2 sequences are SGHDN and FVKESK. Combining the CDR3 with reference TRBV14 and TRBJ2-7 gives the whole variable domain EAGVTQFPSHSVIEKGQTVTLRCDPISGHDNLYWYRRVMGKEIKFLLHFVKESKQDESGMPNNRFLAERTGGTYSTLKVQPAELEDSGVYFCASSQAGVPHEQYFGPGTRLTVT.

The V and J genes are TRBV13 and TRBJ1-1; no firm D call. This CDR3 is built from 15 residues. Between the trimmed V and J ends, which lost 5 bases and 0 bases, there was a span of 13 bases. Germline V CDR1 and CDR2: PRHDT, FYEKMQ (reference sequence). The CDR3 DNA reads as TGTGCCAGCAGCCCCAATCCTTTTATGAACACTGAAGCTTTCTTT. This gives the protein CASSPNPFMNTEAFF.

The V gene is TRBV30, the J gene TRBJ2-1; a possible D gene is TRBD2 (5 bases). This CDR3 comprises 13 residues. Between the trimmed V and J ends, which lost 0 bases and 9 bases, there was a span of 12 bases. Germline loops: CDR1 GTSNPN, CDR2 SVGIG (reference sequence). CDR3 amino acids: CAWSVRREGEQFF. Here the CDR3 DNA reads TGTGCCTGGAGTGTACGGAGAGAGGGTGAGCAGTTCTTC.

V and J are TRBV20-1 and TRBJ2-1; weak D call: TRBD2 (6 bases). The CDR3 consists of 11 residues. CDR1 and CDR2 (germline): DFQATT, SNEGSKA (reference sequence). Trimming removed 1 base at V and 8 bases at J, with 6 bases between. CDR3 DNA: TGCAGTGCTAGAGGCGGGGATGAGCAGTTCTTC. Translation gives CSARGGDEQFF.

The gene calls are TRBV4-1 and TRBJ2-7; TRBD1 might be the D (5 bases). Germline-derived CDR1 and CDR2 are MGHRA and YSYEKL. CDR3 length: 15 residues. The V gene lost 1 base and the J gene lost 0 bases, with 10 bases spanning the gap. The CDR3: CASSQAYGASYEQYF. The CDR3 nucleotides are TGCGCCAGCAGCCAAGCATATGGGGCCTCCTACGAGCAGTACTTC.

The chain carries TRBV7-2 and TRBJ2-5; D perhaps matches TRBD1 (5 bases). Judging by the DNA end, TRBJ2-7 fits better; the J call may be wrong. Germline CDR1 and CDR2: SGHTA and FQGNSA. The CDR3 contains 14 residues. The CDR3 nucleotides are TGTGCCAGCAGCCCGATAACAGGCTCCTACGAGCAGTACTTC. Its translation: CASSPITGSYEQYF.

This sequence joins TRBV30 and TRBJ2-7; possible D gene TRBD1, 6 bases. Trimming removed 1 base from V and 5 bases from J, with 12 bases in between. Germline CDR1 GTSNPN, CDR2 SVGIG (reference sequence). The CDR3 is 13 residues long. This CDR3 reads CAWSATGYDEQYF. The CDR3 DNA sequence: TGTGCCTGGAGTGCCACAGGGTACGACGAGCAGTACTTC.

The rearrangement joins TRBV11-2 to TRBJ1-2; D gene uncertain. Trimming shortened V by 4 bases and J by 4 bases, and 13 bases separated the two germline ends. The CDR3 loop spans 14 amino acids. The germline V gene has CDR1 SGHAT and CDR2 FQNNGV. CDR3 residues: CASSSVRDGYGYTF. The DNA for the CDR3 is TGTGCCAGCAGCTCCGTCCGTGATGGCTATGGCTACACCTTC.